The text below deals with one T cell receptor (beta chain). Original analysis: For nucleated cells, counts were estimated from reference gene primer amplification. Sequenced by immunoSEQ multiplex PCR; TCRdb stores in-frame clones only, minus some. The V and J calls and the clone size are those of that table, but D and trimming were determined from the DNA. The sample contains more than 25,000 clones, approximately 87% of which appear only once. Germline-derived CDR1 and CDR2 are SEHNR and FQNEAQ (reference sequence). The CDR3 runs to 12 residues. Deletions cut 5 bases from V and 5 bases from J, with 9 bases between. The sample is drawn from a study of blood T cell repertoires in COVID-19. Study context: Acute and convalescent COVID-19 samples came from the United States, Italy and Spain. Sources were T cells, B-cell-depleted T cells, or PBMCs; the material itself was cDNA or gDNA.

The source is a human donor with active COVID-19. The donor label of this sample is uncertain. The chain has TRBV7-9 and TRBJ1-1; D perhaps matches TRBD1 (5 bases). Material: peripheral blood. This CDR3 is CASSQGETEAFF. The CDR3 coding sequence is TGTGCCAGCAGCCAAGGGGAAACTGAAGCTTTCTTT.